This T cell receptor (beta chain) was sequenced for a study of blood T cells in healthy people across ages (dated by TCRdb to about 2015). Turning to the overall study: In model experiments, roughly one uniquely barcoded TCR beta cDNA molecule per two T cells was captured by template switching. Two additional independent replicas of 1 million unique cDNA reads from the same blood draw were analyzed for two donors (one aged 18 to 30 and one aged 80 or older). To avoid experimental bias, donors of different ages were randomly spread across the sequencing lanes. The study measured age-related changes in TCR beta repertoire diversity using deep sequencing normalized with unique cDNA molecular identifiers. The donors were split into four age groups: young (average about 15 years), middle-aged (roughly 42), aged (roughly 65) and long-lived (about 82).

Systemically healthy Caucasian individuals from Russia, 39 in total and aged about 6 to 95 years, were included as donors. Each donor gave around 9.8 milliliters of peripheral blood, collected into EDTA-treated Vacutainer tubes. Ficoll-Paque density-gradient centrifugation was used to isolate PBMCs, with at least 6.5 million per sample. Total RNA was extracted from PBMCs with Trizol reagent, with at least 5.5 micrograms obtained per sample. For every donor, an aliquot of PBMCs went through flow cytometry to measure the percentages of naive CD45RAhigh/CD27high T cells. The germline V gene encodes CDR1 DFQATT and CDR2 SNEGSKA (reference sequence). V loses 2 bases of germline sequence and J loses 5 bases, and the interval between the two ends is 15 bases. The CDR3, from cysteine to phenylalanine, totals 14 residues. Solely the CDR3 DNA is kept, with 42 bases framed from the first base. On this clonotype: The target of this receptor is not known. Base qualities are not provided; no much larger clone lies one nucleotide away.

The full study reports these points: There was a strong correlation between observed TCR beta diversity and the percentage of naive T cells measured by flow cytometry. Because profiling used bulk unsorted PBMCs, naive and antigen-experienced compartments could not be compared conclusively. Total diversity estimates from one million sequenced T cells were considered lower bounds and underestimates. The long-lived group showed more naive CD4+ T cells, fewer expanded clones and increased TCR diversity than the aged group, suggesting age selection. As age increased, observed TCR beta diversity per million T cells dropped in a roughly linear way, and a significant reduction was already evident by age roughly 36. Donor CMV infection status was unknown, potentially confounding age-related changes in expanded clonotypes.

Receptors were amplified or captured by 5' RACE. Reads for this sample came from an Illumina HiSeq 2500. The second PCR ran for about 6 to 12 cycles and used a J-beta primer mix along with a sample-barcoded 5' primer. A unique molecular identifier was introduced onto each TCR beta cDNA molecule by a template-switch 5' adaptor carrying 12 random nucleotides. Each sample yielded at least 2.5 million CDR3-containing paired-end reads. All of the RNA was converted into first-strand cDNA using the Mint cDNA synthesis kit, with a TRBC-specific oligonucleotide serving as the primer. After uracil-DNA glycosylase treatment, a first 18-cycle PCR used universal primers M1SS and BC2_uni_R on all cDNA. In the authors' own workflow: For normalization, 1 million high-quality reads, each with a distinct molecular identifier, were randomly selected from each sample. Reads with shared molecular identifiers were discarded instead of being binned into consensus sequences. MiTCR, with a Q25 quality threshold and the strictest error-elimination algorithm, was used for CDR3 identification, clonotype clustering and error correction. A nonparametric unseen species model using Euler transformation provided a lower-bound estimate of total TCR beta diversity. TCRdb took the public reads, trimmed them with fastp at Q25, ran MiXCR for clone calling and kept in-frame beta chains. Rows merge per CDR3 protein into single entries with the most common DNA and genes. V and J calls and clone size were set by TCRdb, not the authors. The sample table records 1.4 million or so distinct CDR3 sequences; under 55% of these occur just once. Over 3.5% of the sample comes from the top ten.

Specimen: blood. The source of this sequence is a woman in her late teens or twenties in good health. The chain was built from TRBV20-1 and TRBJ1-2; the D gene is perhaps TRBD1, on 6 matching bases. The DNA is as follows: TGCAGTGCTAGACATGCCGGGGGCGGGTATGGCTACACCTTC. It codes for CSARHAGGGYGYTF.